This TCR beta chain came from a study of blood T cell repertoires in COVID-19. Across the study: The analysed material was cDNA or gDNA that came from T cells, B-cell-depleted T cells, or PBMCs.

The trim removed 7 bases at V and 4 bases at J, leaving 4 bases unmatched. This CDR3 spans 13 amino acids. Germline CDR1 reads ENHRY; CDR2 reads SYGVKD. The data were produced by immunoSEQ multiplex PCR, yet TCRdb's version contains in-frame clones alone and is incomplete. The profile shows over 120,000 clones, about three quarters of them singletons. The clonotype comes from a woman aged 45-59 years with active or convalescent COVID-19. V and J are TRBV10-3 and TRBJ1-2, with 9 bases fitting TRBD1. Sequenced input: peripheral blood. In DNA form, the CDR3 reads TGTGCCATCACCCCGACAGGGGGCTATGGCTACACCTTC. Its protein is CAITPTGGYGYTF.